This TCR beta chain derives from a study of early T cells in non-severe SARS-CoV-2 infection. Study summary: Chains from this unsorted whole-blood bulk RNA could not be paired.

Regarding this clonotype: The antigen remains undetermined.

Study-wide results and limits: VDJdb-based matching was biased toward anti-spike CD8 responses and missed private and CD4 specificities.

cDNA molecules, individually, were tagged with unique molecular identifiers. TCRdb independently ran MiXCR on the 5' RACE reads; one entry per CDR3 protein. The profile covers under 35,000 distinct CDR3 sequences, with around 7% appearing a single time and less than 5% taken by the ten largest. The origin of this receptor is an adult who was a healthcare worker with PCR-confirmed SARS-CoV-2 infection or an uninfected control (not recorded which). Sequencing used whole blood.

CDR3 in amino acids: CASSLGGGSYNEQFF. CDR3 sequence (DNA): TGTGCCAGCAGTTTGGGAGGGGGTAGCTACAATGAGCAGTTCTTC. This rearrangement joins TRBV28 to TRBJ2-1, with D maybe TRBD2 (7 bases). CDR3 length equals 15 residues. V gave up 3 bases and J gave up 3 bases, with 12 bases separating them. CDR1 is MDHEN and CDR2 is SYDVKM in the germline V gene.